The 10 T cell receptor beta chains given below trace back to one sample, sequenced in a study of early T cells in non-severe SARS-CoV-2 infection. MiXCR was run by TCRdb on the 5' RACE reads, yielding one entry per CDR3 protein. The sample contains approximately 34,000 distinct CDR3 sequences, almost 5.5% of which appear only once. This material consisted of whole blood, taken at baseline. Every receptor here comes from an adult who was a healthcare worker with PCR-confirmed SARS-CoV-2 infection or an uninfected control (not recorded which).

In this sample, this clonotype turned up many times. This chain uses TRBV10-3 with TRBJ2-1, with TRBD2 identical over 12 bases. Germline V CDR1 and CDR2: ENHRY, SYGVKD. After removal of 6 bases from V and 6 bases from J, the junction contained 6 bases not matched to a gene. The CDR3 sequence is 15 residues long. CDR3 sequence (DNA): TGTGCCATCAGCTCGACTAGCGGGAGACGCAATGAGCAGTTCTTC. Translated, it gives CAISSTSGRRNEQFF.

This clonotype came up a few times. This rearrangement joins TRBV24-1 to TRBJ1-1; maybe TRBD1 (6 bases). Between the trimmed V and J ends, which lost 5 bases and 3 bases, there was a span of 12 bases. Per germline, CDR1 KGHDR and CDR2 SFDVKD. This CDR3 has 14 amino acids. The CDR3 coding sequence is TGTGCCACCAGTGGTGACAGGTCGCACACTGAAGCTTTCTTT. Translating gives CATSGDRSHTEAFF.

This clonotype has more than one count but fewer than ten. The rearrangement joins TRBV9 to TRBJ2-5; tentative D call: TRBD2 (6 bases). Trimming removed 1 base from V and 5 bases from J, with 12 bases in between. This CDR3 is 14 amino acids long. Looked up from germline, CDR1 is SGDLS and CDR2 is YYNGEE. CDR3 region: CASSVRPGGETQYF. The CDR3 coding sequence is TGTGCCAGCAGCGTACGACCAGGAGGGGAGACCCAGTACTTC.

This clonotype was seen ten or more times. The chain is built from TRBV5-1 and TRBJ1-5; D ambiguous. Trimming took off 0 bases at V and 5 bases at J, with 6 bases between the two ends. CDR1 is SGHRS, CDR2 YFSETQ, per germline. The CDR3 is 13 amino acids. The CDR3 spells CASSLGVDQPQHF. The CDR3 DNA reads TGCGCCAGCAGCTTGGGGGTGGATCAGCCCCAGCATTTT.

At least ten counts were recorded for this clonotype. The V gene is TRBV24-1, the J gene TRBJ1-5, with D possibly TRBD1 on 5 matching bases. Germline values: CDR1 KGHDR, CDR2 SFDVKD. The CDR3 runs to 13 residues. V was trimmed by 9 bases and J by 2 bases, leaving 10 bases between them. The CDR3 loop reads CATGGTGNQPQHF. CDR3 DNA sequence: TGTGCCACCGGGGGTACCGGCAATCAGCCCCAGCATTTT.

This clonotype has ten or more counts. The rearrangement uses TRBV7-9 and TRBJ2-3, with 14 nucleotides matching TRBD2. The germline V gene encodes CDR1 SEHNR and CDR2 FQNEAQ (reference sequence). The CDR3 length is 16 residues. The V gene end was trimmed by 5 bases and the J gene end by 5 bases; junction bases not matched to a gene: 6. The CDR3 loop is CASSLGLAGVIDTQYF. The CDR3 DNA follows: TGTGCCAGCAGCCTGGGACTAGCGGGAGTAATAGATACGCAGTATTTT.

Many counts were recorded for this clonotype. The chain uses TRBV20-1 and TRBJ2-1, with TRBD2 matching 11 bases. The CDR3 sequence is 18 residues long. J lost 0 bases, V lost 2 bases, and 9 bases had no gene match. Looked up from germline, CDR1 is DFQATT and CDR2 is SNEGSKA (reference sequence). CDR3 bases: TGCAGTGCTAGAAGGATTAGCGGGAGGGAGGGCTCCTACAATGAGCAGTTCTTC. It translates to CSARRISGREGSYNEQFF.

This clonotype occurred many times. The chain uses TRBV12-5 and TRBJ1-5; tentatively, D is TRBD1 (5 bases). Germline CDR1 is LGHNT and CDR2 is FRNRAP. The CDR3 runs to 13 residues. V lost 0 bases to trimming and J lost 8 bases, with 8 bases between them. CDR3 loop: CASGLVLGEPQHF. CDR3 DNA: TGTGCTAGTGGTTTGGTACTAGGGGAGCCCCAGCATTTT.

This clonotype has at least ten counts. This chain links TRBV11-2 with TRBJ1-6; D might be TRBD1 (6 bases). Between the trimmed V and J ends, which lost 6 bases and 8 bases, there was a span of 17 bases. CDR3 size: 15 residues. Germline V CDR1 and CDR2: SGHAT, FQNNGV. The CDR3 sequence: CASSRQGFQDSPLHF. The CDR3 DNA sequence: TGTGCCAGCAGTCGTCAGGGGTTTCAAGATTCACCCCTCCACTTT.

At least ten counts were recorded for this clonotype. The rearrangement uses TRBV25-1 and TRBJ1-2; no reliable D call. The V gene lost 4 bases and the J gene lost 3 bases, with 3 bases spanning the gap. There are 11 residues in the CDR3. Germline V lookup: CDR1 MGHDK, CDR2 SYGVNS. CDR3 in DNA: TGTGCCAGCAGTGGAGACTATGGCTACACCTTC. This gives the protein CASSGDYGYTF.